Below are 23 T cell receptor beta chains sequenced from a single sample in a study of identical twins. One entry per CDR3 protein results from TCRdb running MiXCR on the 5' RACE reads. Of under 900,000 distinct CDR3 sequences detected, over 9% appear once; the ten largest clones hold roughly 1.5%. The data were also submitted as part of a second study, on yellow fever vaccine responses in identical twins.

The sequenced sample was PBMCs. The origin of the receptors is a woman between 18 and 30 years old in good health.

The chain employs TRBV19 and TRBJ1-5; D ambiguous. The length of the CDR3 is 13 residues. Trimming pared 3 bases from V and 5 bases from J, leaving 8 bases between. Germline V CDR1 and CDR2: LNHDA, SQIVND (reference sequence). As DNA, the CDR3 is TGTGCCAGTAGTATTACGAGCGATCAGCCCCAGCATTTT. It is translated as CASSITSDQPQHF.

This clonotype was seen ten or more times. The CDR3 DNA is TGCGCCAGCAGCTCGGGTTTTTGGGAAGACAATGAGCAGTTCTTC. This encodes CASSSGFWEDNEQFF. The V gene is TRBV5-1, the J gene TRBJ2-1; no definite D call. Deletions cut 3 bases from V and 5 bases from J, with 15 bases between. Looked up from germline, CDR1 is SGHRS and CDR2 is YFSETQ. The CDR3 covers 15 residues.

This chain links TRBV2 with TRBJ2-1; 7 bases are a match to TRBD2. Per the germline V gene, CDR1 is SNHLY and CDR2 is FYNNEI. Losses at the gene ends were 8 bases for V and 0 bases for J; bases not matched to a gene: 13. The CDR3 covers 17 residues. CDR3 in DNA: TGTGCCAGCGCACACCGTCTAGCGGTTTTCTCCTACAATGAGCAGTTCTTC. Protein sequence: CASAHRLAVFSYNEQFF.

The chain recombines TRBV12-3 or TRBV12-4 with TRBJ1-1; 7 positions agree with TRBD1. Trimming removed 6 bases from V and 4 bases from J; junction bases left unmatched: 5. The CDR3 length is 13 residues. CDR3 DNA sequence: TGTGCCAGCAGGGAGACAGGGAGCACTGAAGCTTTCTTT. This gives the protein CASRETGSTEAFF.

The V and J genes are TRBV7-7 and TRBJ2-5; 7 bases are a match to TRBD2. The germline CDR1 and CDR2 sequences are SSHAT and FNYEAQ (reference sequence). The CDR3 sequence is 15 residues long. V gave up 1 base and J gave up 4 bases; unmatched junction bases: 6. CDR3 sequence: CASSLGLAERETQYF. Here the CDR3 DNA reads TGTGCCAGCAGCTTAGGGCTAGCGGAACGAGAGACCCAGTACTTC.

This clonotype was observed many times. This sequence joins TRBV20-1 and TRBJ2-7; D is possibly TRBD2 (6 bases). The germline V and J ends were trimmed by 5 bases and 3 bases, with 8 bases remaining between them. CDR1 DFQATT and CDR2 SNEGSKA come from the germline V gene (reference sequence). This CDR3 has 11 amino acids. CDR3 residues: CSAFSGYEQYF. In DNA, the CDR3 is TGCAGTGCTTTTAGCGGCTACGAGCAGTACTTC.

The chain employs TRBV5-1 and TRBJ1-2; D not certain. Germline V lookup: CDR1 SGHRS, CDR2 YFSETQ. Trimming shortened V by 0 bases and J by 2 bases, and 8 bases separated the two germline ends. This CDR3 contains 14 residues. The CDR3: CASSLATTNYGYTF. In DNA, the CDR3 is TGCGCCAGCAGCTTGGCAACCACGAACTATGGCTACACCTTC.

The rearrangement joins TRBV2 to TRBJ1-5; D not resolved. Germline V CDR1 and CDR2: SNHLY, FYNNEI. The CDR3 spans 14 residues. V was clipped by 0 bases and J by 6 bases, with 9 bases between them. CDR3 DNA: TGTGCCAGCAGTGAAGCAGGGATATCTCAGCCCCAGCATTTT. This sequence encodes CASSEAGISQPQHF.

CDR3 sequence reads: CASSLAGGGTSGRASYNEQFF. CDR3 in DNA: TGTGCCAGCAGCTTAGCGGGCGGTGGGACTAGCGGGAGGGCGTCCTACAATGAGCAGTTCTTC. The rearrangement uses TRBV7-2 and TRBJ2-1; 16 nucleotides agree with TRBD2. V lost 0 bases and J lost 1; bases outside the gene matches: 9. The CDR3 length is 21 residues. The V gene's germline CDR1 is SGHTA and CDR2 FQGNSA.

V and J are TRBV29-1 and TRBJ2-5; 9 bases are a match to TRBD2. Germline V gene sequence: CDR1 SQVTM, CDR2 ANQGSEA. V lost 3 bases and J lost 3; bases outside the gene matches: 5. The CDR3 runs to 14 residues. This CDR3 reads CSVEGLAEEETQYF. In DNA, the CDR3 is TGCAGCGTTGAGGGACTAGCAGAAGAAGAGACCCAGTACTTC.

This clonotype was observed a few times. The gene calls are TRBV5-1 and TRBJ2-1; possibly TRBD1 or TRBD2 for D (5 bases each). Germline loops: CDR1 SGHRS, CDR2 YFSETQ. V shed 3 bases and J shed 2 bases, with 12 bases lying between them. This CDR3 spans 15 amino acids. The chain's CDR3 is CASSSPGGAYNEQFF. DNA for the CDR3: TGCGCCAGCAGCTCACCTGGGGGAGCCTACAATGAGCAGTTCTTC.

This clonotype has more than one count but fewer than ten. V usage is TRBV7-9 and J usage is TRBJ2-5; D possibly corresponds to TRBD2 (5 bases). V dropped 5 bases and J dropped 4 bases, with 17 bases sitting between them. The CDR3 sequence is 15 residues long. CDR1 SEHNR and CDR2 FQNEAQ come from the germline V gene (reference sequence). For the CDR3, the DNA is TGTGCCAGCAGCCACAGAGCGGAGCCCACAGAGACCCAGTACTTC. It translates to CASSHRAEPTETQYF.

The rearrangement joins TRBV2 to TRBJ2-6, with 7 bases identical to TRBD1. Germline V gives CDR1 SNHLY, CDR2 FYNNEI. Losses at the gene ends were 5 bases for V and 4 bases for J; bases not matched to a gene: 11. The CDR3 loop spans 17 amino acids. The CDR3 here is CASSPKKTGYGANVLTF. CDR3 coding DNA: TGTGCCAGCAGTCCGAAGAAGACAGGGTACGGGGCCAACGTCCTGACTTTC.

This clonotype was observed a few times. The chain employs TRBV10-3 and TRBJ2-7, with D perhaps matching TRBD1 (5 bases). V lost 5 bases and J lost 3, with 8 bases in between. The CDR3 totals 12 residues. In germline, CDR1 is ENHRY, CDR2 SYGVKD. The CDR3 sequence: CAISRQFYEQYF. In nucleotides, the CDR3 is TGTGCCATCAGTCGACAGTTCTACGAGCAGTACTTC.

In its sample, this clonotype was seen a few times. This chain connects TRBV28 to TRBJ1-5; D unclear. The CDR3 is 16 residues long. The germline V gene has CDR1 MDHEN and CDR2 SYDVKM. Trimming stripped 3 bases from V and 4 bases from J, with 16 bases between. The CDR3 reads CASSFRRAVPNQPQHF. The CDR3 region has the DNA TGTGCCAGCAGTTTTCGGAGGGCAGTCCCAAATCAGCCCCAGCATTTT.

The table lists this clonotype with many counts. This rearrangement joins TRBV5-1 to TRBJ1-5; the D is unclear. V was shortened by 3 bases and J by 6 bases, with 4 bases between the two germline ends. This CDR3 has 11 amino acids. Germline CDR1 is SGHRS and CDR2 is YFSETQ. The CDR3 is CASSSFQPQHF. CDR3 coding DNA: TGCGCCAGCAGCTCCTTTCAGCCCCAGCATTTT.

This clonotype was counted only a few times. The CDR3 protein is CASSLAMTSGSSYEQYF. The DNA of the CDR3 is TGTGCCAGCAGTTTAGCGATGACTAGCGGGAGTTCCTACGAGCAGTACTTC. The chain is built from TRBV12-3 or TRBV12-4 and TRBJ2-7; 12 bases are a match to TRBD2. The CDR3 has 17 residues. Trimming removed 0 bases from V and 1 base from J; junction bases left unmatched: 4.

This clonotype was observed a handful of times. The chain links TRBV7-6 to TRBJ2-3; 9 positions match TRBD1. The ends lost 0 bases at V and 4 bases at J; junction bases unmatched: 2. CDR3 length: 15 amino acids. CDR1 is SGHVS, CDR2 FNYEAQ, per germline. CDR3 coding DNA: TGTGCCAGCAGCTTAGCCGGGACAGGGTCAGATACGCAGTATTTT. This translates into CASSLAGTGSDTQYF.

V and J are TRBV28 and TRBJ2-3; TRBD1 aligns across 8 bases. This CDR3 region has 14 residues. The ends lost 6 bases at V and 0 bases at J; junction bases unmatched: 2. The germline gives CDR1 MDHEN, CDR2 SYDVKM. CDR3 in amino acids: CASRRTGSTDTQYF. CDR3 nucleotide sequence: TGTGCCAGCAGGCGGACAGGGAGCACAGATACGCAGTATTTT.

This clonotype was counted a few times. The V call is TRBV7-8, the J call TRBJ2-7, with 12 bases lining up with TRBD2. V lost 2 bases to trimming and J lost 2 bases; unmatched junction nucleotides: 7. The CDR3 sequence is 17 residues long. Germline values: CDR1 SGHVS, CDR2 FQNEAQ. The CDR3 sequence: CASSLRLAGGLAYEQYF. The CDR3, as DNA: TGTGCCAGCAGCTTAAGGCTAGCGGGAGGGCTAGCCTACGAGCAGTACTTC.

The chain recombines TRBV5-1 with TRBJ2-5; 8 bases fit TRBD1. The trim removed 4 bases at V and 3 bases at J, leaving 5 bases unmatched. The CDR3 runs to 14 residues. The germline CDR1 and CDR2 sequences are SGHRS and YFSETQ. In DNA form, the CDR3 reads TGCGCCAGCAGCCCACCGGGACAGGAAGAGACCCAGTACTTC. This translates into CASSPPGQEETQYF.

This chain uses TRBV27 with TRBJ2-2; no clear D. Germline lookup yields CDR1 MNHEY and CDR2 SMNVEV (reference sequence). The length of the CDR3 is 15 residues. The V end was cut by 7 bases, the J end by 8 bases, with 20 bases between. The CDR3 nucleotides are TGTGCCAGCACCCCTTTGTGGCCGGTACCGGGGGAGCTGTTTTTT. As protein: CASTPLWPVPGELFF.

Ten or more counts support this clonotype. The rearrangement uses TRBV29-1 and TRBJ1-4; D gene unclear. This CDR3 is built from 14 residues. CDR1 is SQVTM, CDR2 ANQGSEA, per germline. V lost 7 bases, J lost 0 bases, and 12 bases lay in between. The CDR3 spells CSAQSRATNEKLFF. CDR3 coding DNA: TGCAGCGCCCAAAGTCGGGCAACTAATGAAAAACTGTTTTTT.